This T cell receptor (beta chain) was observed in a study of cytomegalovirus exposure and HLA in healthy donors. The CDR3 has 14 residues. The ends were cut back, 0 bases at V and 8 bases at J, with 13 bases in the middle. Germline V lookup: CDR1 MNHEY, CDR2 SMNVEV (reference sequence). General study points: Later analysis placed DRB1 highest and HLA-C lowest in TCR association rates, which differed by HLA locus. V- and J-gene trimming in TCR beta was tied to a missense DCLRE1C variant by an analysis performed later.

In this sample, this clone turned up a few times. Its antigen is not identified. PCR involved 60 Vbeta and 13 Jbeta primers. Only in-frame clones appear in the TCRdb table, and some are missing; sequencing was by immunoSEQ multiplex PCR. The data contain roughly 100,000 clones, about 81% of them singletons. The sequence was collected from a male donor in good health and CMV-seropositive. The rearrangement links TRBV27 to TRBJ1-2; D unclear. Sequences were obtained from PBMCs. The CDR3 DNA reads TGTGCCAGCAGTTTATCCTGGCAGGCTAAGGGCTACACCTTC. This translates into CASSLSWQAKGYTF.